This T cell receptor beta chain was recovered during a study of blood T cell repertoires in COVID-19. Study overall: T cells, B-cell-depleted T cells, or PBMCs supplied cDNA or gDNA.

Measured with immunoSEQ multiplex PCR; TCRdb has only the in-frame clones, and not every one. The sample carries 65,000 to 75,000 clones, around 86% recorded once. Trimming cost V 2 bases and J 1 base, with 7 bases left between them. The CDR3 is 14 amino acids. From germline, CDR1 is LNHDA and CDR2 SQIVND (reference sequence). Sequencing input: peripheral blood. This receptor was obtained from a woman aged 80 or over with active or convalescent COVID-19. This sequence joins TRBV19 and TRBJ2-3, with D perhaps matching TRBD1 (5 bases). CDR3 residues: CASSIKQGTDTQYF. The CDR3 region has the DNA TGTGCCAGTAGTATAAAACAGGGCACAGATACGCAGTATTTT.